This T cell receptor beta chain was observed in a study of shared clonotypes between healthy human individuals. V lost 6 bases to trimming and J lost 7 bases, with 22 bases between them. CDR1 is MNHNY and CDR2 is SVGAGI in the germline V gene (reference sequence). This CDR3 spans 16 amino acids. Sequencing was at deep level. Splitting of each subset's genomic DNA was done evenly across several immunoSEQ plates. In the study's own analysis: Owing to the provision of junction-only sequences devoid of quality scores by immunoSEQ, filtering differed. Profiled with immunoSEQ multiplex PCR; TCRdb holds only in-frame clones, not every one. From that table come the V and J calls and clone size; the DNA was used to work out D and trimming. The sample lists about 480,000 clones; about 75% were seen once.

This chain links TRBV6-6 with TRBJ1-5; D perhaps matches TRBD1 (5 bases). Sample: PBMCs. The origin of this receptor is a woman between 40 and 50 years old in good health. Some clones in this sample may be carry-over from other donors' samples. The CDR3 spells CASRRLPGRVSQPQHF. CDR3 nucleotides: TGTGCCAGCAGACGCCTTCCGGGACGCGTCTCACAGCCCCAGCATTTT.